These 25 T cell receptor beta chains came from one sample sequenced in a study of cytomegalovirus exposure and HLA in healthy donors. With 60 Vbeta and 13 Jbeta primers, the PCR was carried out. Assay: immunoSEQ multiplex PCR; the TCRdb copy retains only in-frame clones and omits some. The sample has 55,000 to 70,000 clones; 55% to 70% are singletons. The source material was PBMCs. These TCRs come from a woman aged 50 to 60 in good health and CMV-seronegative.

The chain carries TRBV29-1 and TRBJ1-2, with 11 bases that match TRBD1. J was trimmed by 2 bases and V by 7 bases; bases with no gene match: 6. CDR1 is SQVTM, CDR2 ANQGSEA, per germline. CDR3 length equals 14 residues. CDR3 nucleotide sequence: TGCAGCGCTGCAGGGGACAGGGGGAACTATGGCTACACCTTC. This translates into CSAAGDRGNYGYTF.

Only a few counts were recorded for this clone. The DNA for the CDR3 is TGTGCCTGGGGACAGAACATTGGGAACACTGAAGCTTTCTTT. Its protein is CAWGQNIGNTEAFF. The V and J genes are TRBV30 and TRBJ1-1; a possible D gene is TRBD1 (6 bases). Germline V gene sequence: CDR1 GTSNPN, CDR2 SVGIG (reference sequence). V shed 5 bases and J shed 1 base, with 14 bases lying between them. The CDR3 length is 14 residues.

This clone turned up a few times. The genes are TRBV4-2 and TRBJ1-1; tentative D call: TRBD1 (6 bases). The germline V gene encodes CDR1 LGHNA and CDR2 YNFKEQ. The CDR3 has 17 residues. Trimming stripped 4 bases from V and 5 bases from J, with 23 bases between. CDR3 nucleotides: TGTGCCAGCAGCCTTAAGCCGGGACATTCCCGTGGGACTGAAGCTTTCTTT. Translated, it gives CASSLKPGHSRGTEAFF.

The V and J genes are TRBV6-5 and TRBJ2-2; a weak D match, TRBD2 (6 bases). V shed 7 bases and J shed 5 bases, with 8 bases lying between them. Looked up from germline, CDR1 is MNHEY and CDR2 is SVGAGI. The CDR3 contains 12 residues. CDR3 in DNA: TGTGCCAGCACCGGAGGGACCGGGGAGCTGTTTTTT. Translated, it gives CASTGGTGELFF.

This chain uses TRBV25-1 with TRBJ1-1; D might be TRBD1 (6 bases). With 5 bases removed from V and 9 bases from J, the gap between germline ends came to 19 bases. Germline V gives CDR1 MGHDK, CDR2 SYGVNS. The CDR3 has 14 amino acids. CDR3: CASSRQDVWDQAFF. CDR3 nucleotide sequence: TGTGCCAGCAGTCGACAGGACGTTTGGGATCAAGCTTTCTTT.

This chain joins TRBV7-8 and TRBJ2-7; TRBD2 is a possible D gene (5 bases). Germline V lookup: CDR1 SGHVS, CDR2 FQNEAQ. The length of the CDR3 is 15 residues. V gave up 2 bases and J gave up 0 bases, with 11 bases separating them. CDR3 amino acids: CASSLRAEYSYEQYF. The DNA of the CDR3 is TGTGCCAGCAGCTTAAGAGCGGAGTACTCCTACGAGCAGTACTTC.

This clone occurred a few times. The CDR3 region has the DNA TGTGCCAGCAGCCATGCCCCCGCGGAAGCGAACACCGGGGAGCTGTTTTTT. Its translation: CASSHAPAEANTGELFF. The chain couples TRBV9 to TRBJ2-2; no clear D gene. CDR1 SGDLS and CDR2 YYNGEE come from the germline V gene. V lost 4 bases to trimming and J lost 0 bases, with 16 bases between them. CDR3 length: 17 amino acids.

This chain links TRBV2 with TRBJ2-2; 8 bases line up with TRBD2. Losses at the gene ends were 7 bases for V and 3 bases for J; bases not matched to a gene: 7. CDR3 length equals 15 residues. Germline assignment: CDR1 SNHLY and CDR2 FYNNEI. CDR3: CASMLSGSYTGELFF. The CDR3 DNA follows: TGTGCCAGCATGTTAAGCGGGAGTTACACCGGGGAGCTGTTTTTT.

The chain has TRBV7-2 and TRBJ1-1, with D uncertain. The length of the CDR3 is 12 residues. Trimming took 3 bases from V and 5 from J, leaving 7 bases between them. CDR1 SGHTA and CDR2 FQGNSA come from the germline V gene. The DNA for the CDR3 is TGTGCCAGCAGCTTCGGGAGTACTGAAGCTTTCTTT. Encoded protein: CASSFGSTEAFF.

V gene TRBV2 combines with J gene TRBJ1-2; 7 positions match TRBD1. The CDR3 runs 15 residues. Germline V gene sequence: CDR1 SNHLY, CDR2 FYNNEI. V was pared by 3 bases and J by 8 bases, with 12 bases of the junction left unmatched. DNA of the CDR3: TGTGCCAGCAGTGAGGTTCGACAGGGTTGGGTCGGCTACACCTTC. Encoded protein: CASSEVRQGWVGYTF.

The gene calls are TRBV9 and TRBJ2-1; D not resolved. V was shortened by 3 bases and J by 5 bases, with 18 bases between the two germline ends. The CDR3 extends over 16 amino acids. Germline loops: CDR1 SGDLS, CDR2 YYNGEE. The CDR3: CASSARGAFENNEQFF. The CDR3 region has the DNA TGTGCCAGCAGCGCCCGAGGCGCTTTTGAGAACAATGAGCAGTTCTTC.

The V call is TRBV5-1, the J call TRBJ2-6; D is perhaps TRBD1 (5 bases). V was clipped by 0 bases and J by 2 bases, with 9 bases between them. Germline V CDR1 and CDR2: SGHRS, YFSETQ. The CDR3 loop spans 16 amino acids. CDR3 in DNA: TGCGCCAGCAGCTTGGCCATAGGGGCTGGGGCCAACGTCCTGACTTTC. This gives the protein CASSLAIGAGANVLTF. Looking up the rest from reference TRBV5-1 and TRBJ2-6 gives the full variable domain: KAGVTQTPRYLIKTRGQQVTLSCSPISGHRSVSWYQQTPGQGLQFLFEYFSETQRNKGNFPGRFSGRQFSNSRSEMNVSTLELGDSALYLCASSLAIGAGANVLTFGAGSRLTVL.

The chain carries TRBV11-1 and TRBJ1-1, with 10 bases aligning to TRBD1. The V gene's germline CDR1 is SGHAT and CDR2 FQDESV (reference sequence). V trimming: 6 bases; J trimming: 5 bases; junction bases outside the gene matches: 3. The CDR3 covers 13 residues. For the CDR3, the DNA is TGTGCCAGCAGACCGGGACAGGGGACTGAAGCTTTCTTT. Translated, it gives CASRPGQGTEAFF.

The chain uses TRBV7-9 and TRBJ1-1; 8 bases align to TRBD1. Germline V CDR1 and CDR2: SEHNR, FQNEAQ (reference sequence). With V trimmed by 5 bases and J by 1 base, 6 bases remained unmatched. This CDR3 has 15 amino acids. The DNA of the CDR3 is TGTGCCAGCAGCATAGGAACAGGGGGGAACACTGAAGCTTTCTTT. This gives the protein CASSIGTGGNTEAFF.

This sequence joins TRBV7-9 and TRBJ2-7, with D possibly matching TRBD2 (6 bases). V was trimmed by 5 bases and J by 6 bases, leaving 8 bases between them. In germline, CDR1 is SEHNR, CDR2 FQNEAQ (reference sequence). The CDR3 totals 11 residues. The CDR3 bases are TGTGCCAGCAGCCGGGGGAGCGAGCAGTACTTC. Its protein is CASSRGSEQYF. Full variable domain (remainder filled in from reference TRBV7-9 and TRBJ2-7): DTGVSQNPRHKITKRGQNVTFRCDPISEHNRLYWYRQTLGQGPEFLTYFQNEAQLEKSRLLSDRFSAERPKGSFSTLEIQRTEQGDSAMYLCASSRGSEQYFGPGTRLTVT.

By share of the sample, this clone is medium-sized. This chain joins TRBV7-9 and TRBJ2-5, with D maybe TRBD1 (5 bases). Germline-derived CDR1 and CDR2 are SEHNR and FQNEAQ (reference sequence). The CDR3 extends over 16 amino acids. The V end was cut by 1 base, the J end by 5 bases, with 17 bases between. CDR3 loop: CASSLEGWLAGETQYF. CDR3 DNA: TGTGCCAGCAGCTTAGAAGGATGGCTGGCAGGGGAGACCCAGTACTTC.

The chain combines TRBV29-1 with TRBJ2-7; 7 bases line up with TRBD1. The trim removed 7 bases at V and 2 bases at J, leaving 8 bases unmatched. Germline V gene sequence: CDR1 SQVTM, CDR2 ANQGSEA. This CDR3 is 13 amino acids long. The DNA for the CDR3 is TGCAGCGGTCGGGACAGTGCTACCTACGAGCAGTACTTC. This gives the protein CSGRDSATYEQYF.

With regard to this clone: A junction boundary mismatches the germline segment, possibly from a read error. This chain uses TRBV5-6 with TRBJ2-2; 13 bases agree with TRBD2. Germline-derived CDR1 and CDR2 are SGHDT and YYEEEE. The CDR3 runs 17 residues. DNA of the CDR3: TGTGACAGCAGCTACTCCCCGGGACTAGCGGGAACCGGGGAGCTGTTTTTT. Its protein is CDSSYSPGLAGTGELFF. The full variable domain, with the rest looked up from reference TRBV5-6 and TRBJ2-2, is DAGVTQSPTHLIKTRGQQVTLRCSPKSGHDTVSWYQQALGQGPQFIFQYYEEEERQRGNFPDRFSGHQFPNYSSELNVNALLLGDSALYLCDSSYSPGLAGTGELFFGEGSRLTVL.

The rearrangement links TRBV5-4 to TRBJ2-3, with 7 nucleotides matching TRBD2. CDR1 SGHNT and CDR2 YYREEE come from the germline V gene (reference sequence). The CDR3 is 14 amino acids. The V segment lost 0 bases and the J segment 6 bases; nucleotides outside the gene matches: 4. DNA for the CDR3: TGTGCCAGCAGCTTGGAGGGAGGGTACGATACGCAGTATTTT. Residues: CASSLEGGYDTQYF.

This clone was observed a few times. V usage is TRBV7-2 and J usage is TRBJ2-7, with 7 positions matching TRBD1. Looked up from germline, CDR1 is SGHTA and CDR2 is FQGNSA. V was clipped by 10 bases and J by 6 bases; unmatched bases: 6. The CDR3 runs to 11 residues. CDR3 loop: CATGQFGEQYF. CDR3 nucleotide sequence: TGTGCCACGGGACAGTTTGGCGAGCAGTACTTC.

The chain has TRBV7-2 and TRBJ1-1, with D unclear. CDR3 length equals 13 residues. Between the trimmed V and J ends, which lost 6 bases and 3 bases, there was a span of 11 bases. The germline V gene has CDR1 SGHTA and CDR2 FQGNSA. CDR3 in amino acids: CASRISRDTEAFF. In nucleotides, the CDR3 is TGTGCCAGCAGAATCAGTCGTGACACTGAAGCTTTCTTT.

V usage is TRBV6-5 and J usage is TRBJ1-4, with unresolved D. The germline CDR1 and CDR2 sequences are MNHEY and SVGAGI. This CDR3 spans 14 amino acids. V lost 5 bases to trimming and J lost 4 bases, with 11 bases between them. The CDR3 reads CASSQQPFNEKLFF. Here the CDR3 DNA reads TGTGCCAGCAGTCAACAGCCGTTTAATGAAAAACTGTTTTTT.

The chain joins TRBV5-1 to TRBJ1-4; TRBD1 is a possible D gene (5 bases). V was clipped by 4 bases and J by 7 bases, with 20 bases between them. Germline V gene lookup returns CDR1 SGHRS and CDR2 YFSETQ. This CDR3 comprises 16 residues. The CDR3 bases are TGCGCCAGCAGCCCGAGGCGGGGCCCGACAGTTGAAAAACTGTTTTTT. This sequence encodes CASSPRRGPTVEKLFF. Full variable domain (missing parts from reference TRBV5-1 and TRBJ1-4): KAGVTQTPRYLIKTRGQQVTLSCSPISGHRSVSWYQQTPGQGLQFLFEYFSETQRNKGNFPGRFSGRQFSNSRSEMNVSTLELGDSALYLCASSPRRGPTVEKLFFGSGTQLSVL.

This clone was picked up one time. The chain links TRBV9 to TRBJ2-7, with a possible D match to TRBD1 (6 bases). This CDR3 spans 13 amino acids. Trimming cost V 2 bases and J 3 bases, with 9 bases left between them. Germline loops: CDR1 SGDLS, CDR2 YYNGEE. For the CDR3, the DNA is TGTGCCAGCAGCGTCGAACAGGGCTACGAGCAGTACTTC. Translation gives CASSVEQGYEQYF.

V usage is TRBV6-5 and J usage is TRBJ1-2; 9 nucleotides match TRBD1. The V segment lost 7 bases and the J segment 4 bases; nucleotides outside the gene matches: 10. The CDR3 sequence is 15 residues long. The V gene's germline CDR1 is MNHEY and CDR2 SVGAGI. CDR3: CASTAGTGIGYGYTF. As DNA, the CDR3 is TGTGCCAGCACCGCCGGGACAGGGATAGGCTATGGCTACACCTTC.